The rows below give T cell receptor beta chains drawn from one sample of a study of shared clonotypes between healthy human individuals. The repertoire was sequenced with immunoSEQ multiplex PCR; TCRdb's copy has only in-frame clones and lacks some. The data contain over 2 million clones, 80% to 95% of them singletons. Source material: naive CD4+ T cells from PBMCs. All receptors come from a young man in good health. Some clones in this sample may be carry-over from other donors' samples. Both conserved end residues are part of each CDR3. A D gene is named only where the DNA matches it firmly. Only some rows state a clone size, as once, few, many or a class for expanded clones.

>TRBV28|15|TRBJ2-7|once|.
CASSLASTSSYEQYF
TGTGCCAGCAGTTTGGCTAGCACAAGCTCCTACGAGCAGTACTTC
>TRBV15|15|TRBJ1-2|.|TRBD1
CATSTRDRSLGGYTF
TGTGCCACCAGCACCCGGGACAGAAGTCTCGGTGGCTACACCTTC
>TRBV27|15|TRBJ2-7|.|.
CASSLFRGPVYEQYF
TGTGCCAGCAGTTTGTTCCGGGGTCCAGTCTACGAGCAGTACTTC
>TRBV7-9|15|TRBJ2-2|.|.
CASSSAAPNTGELFF
TGTGCCAGCAGCTCAGCGGCCCCGAACACCGGGGAGCTGTTTTTT
>TRBV14|13|TRBJ2-5|.|.
CASSPQGSGTQYF
TGTGCCAGCAGCCCACAGGGTTCTGGGACCCAGTACTTC
>TRBV2|14|TRBJ1-5|.|.
CASSGESGNQPQHF
TGTGCCAGCAGTGGGGAATCGGGCAATCAGCCCCAGCATTTT
>TRBV5-4|15|TRBJ2-7|.|TRBD2
CASSLAPGLEHEQYF
TGTGCCAGCAGCTTGGCCCCGGGACTAGAACACGAGCAGTACTTC
>TRBV5-4|15|TRBJ2-3|.|TRBD2
CASSSSGIRTDTQYF
TGTGCCAGCAGCTCTAGCGGGATCCGCACAGATACGCAGTATTTT
>TRBV7-2|14|TRBJ1-1|.|.
CASSLGRRQAEAFF
TGTGCCAGCAGCTTAGGTCGAAGGCAGGCTGAAGCTTTCTTT
>TRBV30|12|TRBJ2-5|.|.
CAWSRGGETQYF
TGTGCCTGGAGTAGGGGGGGGGAGACCCAGTACTTC
>TRBV7-9|14|TRBJ1-1|.|.
CASSLTAGNTEAFF
TGTGCCAGCAGCTTAACGGCAGGCAACACTGAAGCTTTCTTT
>TRBV7-3|18|TRBJ2-1|.|TRBD2
CASSLGSGSGRAGNEQFF
TGTGCCAGCAGCTTAGGGTCAGGTAGCGGGAGGGCCGGCAATGAGCAGTTCTTC
>TRBV5-1|15|TRBJ2-3|.|TRBD2
CASSLNAGVSDTQYF
TGCGCCAGCAGCTTGAATGCGGGAGTATCAGATACGCAGTATTTT
>TRBV18|14|TRBJ2-7|.|.
CASSPPEGTSEQYF
TGTGCCAGCTCACCACCTGAGGGGACCTCCGAGCAGTACTTC
>TRBV5-4|13|TRBJ2-5|.|.
CASSLGGRETQYF
TGTGCCAGCAGCCTCGGGGGAAGGGAGACCCAGTACTTC
>TRBV30|15|TRBJ2-2|.|.
CAWEGGSLNTGELFF
TGTGCCTGGGAAGGGGGGTCCCTTAACACCGGGGAGCTGTTTTTT
>TRBV11-3|16|TRBJ2-1|.|.
CASSKGVGSSYNEQFF
TGTGCCAGCAGCAAGGGGGTCGGTAGCTCCTACAATGAGCAGTTCTTC
>TRBV27|14|TRBJ2-1|.|TRBD2
CASSSKRGDNEQFF
TGTGCCAGCAGTTCCAAGCGGGGGGACAATGAGCAGTTCTTC
>TRBV5-1|14|TRBJ2-5|.|.
CASSLRTLWETQYF
TGCGCCAGCAGCTTGAGGACTCTGTGGGAGACCCAGTACTTC
>TRBV7-2|15|TRBJ2-7|.|.
CASSLDRAVSYEQYF
TGTGCCAGCAGCTTAGATCGAGCAGTCTCCTACGAGCAGTACTTC
>TRBV2|16|TRBJ1-4|.|TRBD1
CASSEQGGFTNEKLFF
TGTGCCAGCAGTGAGCAGGGGGGCTTTACTAATGAAAAACTGTTTTTT
>TRBV7-2|14|TRBJ2-7|.|.
CASSFQDRYYEQYF
TGTGCCAGCAGCTTCCAAGATAGGTACTACGAGCAGTACTTC
>TRBV19|13|TRBJ2-5|.|TRBD1
CATSRDREETQYF
TGTGCCACCTCCCGGGACAGGGAAGAGACCCAGTACTTC
>TRBV5-6|13|TRBJ1-2|.|TRBD1
CASSVTGFSGYTF
TGTGCCAGCAGCGTGACAGGGTTCTCTGGCTACACCTTC
>TRBV7-3|13|TRBJ2-5|once|.
CASSLGRQETQYF
TGTGCCAGCAGCTTAGGGAGACAAGAGACCCAGTACTTC
>TRBV18|15|TRBJ1-3|.|TRBD1
CASSLRDRPGNTIYF
TGTGCCAGCTCACTGAGGGACAGGCCCGGAAACACCATATATTTT
>TRBV28|15|TRBJ2-7|.|TRBD2
CASSQLGLADYEQYF
TGTGCCAGCAGCCAACTCGGACTAGCGGATTACGAGCAGTACTTC
>TRBV29-1|14|TRBJ2-2|.|.
CSVESRGNTGELFF
TGCAGCGTTGAATCGAGGGGTAACACCGGGGAGCTGTTTTTT
>TRBV29-1|14|TRBJ2-3|.|TRBD2
CSVVTSGSPDTQYF
TGCAGCGTCGTCACTAGCGGGAGTCCCGATACGCAGTATTTT
>TRBV2|14|TRBJ2-7|.|TRBD2
CASRQTGGAYEQYF
TGTGCCAGCAGGCAAACCGGGGGGGCCTACGAGCAGTACTTC
>TRBV28|13|TRBJ1-2|.|.
CASDEATNYGYTF
TGTGCCAGCGACGAGGCGACTAACTATGGCTACACCTTC
>TRBV10-3|17|TRBJ1-2|.|TRBD1
CAISDRPGGALGYGYTF
TGTGCCATCAGTGATAGGCCAGGGGGCGCGTTGGGTTATGGCTACACCTTC
>TRBV5-8|16|TRBJ2-7|.|TRBD1
CASSSSYRDRAYEQYF
TGTGCCAGCAGCTCCTCTTACCGGGACAGAGCCTACGAGCAGTACTTC
>TRBV7-9|15|TRBJ2-7|.|TRBD1
CASSSRTGGYYEQYF
TGTGCCAGCAGCAGTCGGACAGGAGGTTACTACGAGCAGTACTTC
>TRBV6-5|13|TRBJ2-7|.|.
CASSRDREYEQYF
TGTGCCAGCAGTAGGGACCGGGAGTACGAGCAGTACTTC
>TRBV28|16|TRBJ1-5|.|TRBD1
CASSAPGWDRDQPQHF
TGTGCCAGCAGTGCACCGGGGTGGGACAGGGATCAGCCCCAGCATTTT